This TCR beta chain was documented in a study of vaccination effects on CD4 cells after COVID-19. Study-level background: The median interval between the second dose and post-vaccine sampling was 72 days.

Before any sequencing was done, the ViraFEST assay used viral peptide pools to expand antigen-specific CD4+ T cells. At the end of over 8 days of culture, CD4+ T cells were isolated. Each participant received a vaccine that was either BNT162b2 or mRNA-1273, given as two doses. Vaccine recipients lacked prior SARS-CoV-2 infection and had negative nucleocapsid antibodies. Approximately 2.1 million PBMC were placed in each well, which was supplemented with approximately 9.7 IU/ml IL-2 and 7.5 to 10 ug/ml peptides. Days 3 and 7 saw half the medium replaced with IL-2 medium. About this clone itself: Antigen specificity is unknown.

The CDR3 is 16 residues long. The V gene end was trimmed by 1 base and the J gene end by 6 bases; junction bases not matched to a gene: 8. In germline, CDR1 is GTSNPN, CDR2 SVGIG (reference sequence). Libraries were prepared by immunoSEQ multiplex PCR; TCRdb keeps only in-frame clonotypes and omits some of them. The sample consists of around 25,000 clones, 83% of them appearing once. The chain links TRBV30 to TRBJ1-5, with 11 bases matching TRBD1. The sequence derives from a human donor who received a COVID-19 vaccine. Some clones in this sample may be carry-over from other donors' samples. This sample comprised CD4+ T cells from PBMCs cultured with HCoV-NL63 spike peptides, obtained after COVID-19 vaccination. For the CDR3, the DNA is TGTGCCTGGAGTGCACCGGACAGGGGGCTCGGTCAGCCCCAGCATTTT. Protein: CAWSAPDRGLGQPQHF.